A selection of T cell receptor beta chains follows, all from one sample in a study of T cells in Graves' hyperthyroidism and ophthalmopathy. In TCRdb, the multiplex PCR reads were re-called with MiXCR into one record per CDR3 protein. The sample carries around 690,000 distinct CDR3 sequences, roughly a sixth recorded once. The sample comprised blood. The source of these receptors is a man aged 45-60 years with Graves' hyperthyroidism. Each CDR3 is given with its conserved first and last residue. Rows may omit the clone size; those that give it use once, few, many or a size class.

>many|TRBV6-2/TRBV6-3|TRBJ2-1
CASSPLGLAGVYNEQFF
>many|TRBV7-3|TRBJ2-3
CASSFQLTTSTDTQYF
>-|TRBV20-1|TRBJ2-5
CSARAGGSRETQYF
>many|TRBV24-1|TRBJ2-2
CATSGRTSGANTGELFF
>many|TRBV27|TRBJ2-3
CASSPRGRIGDTQYF
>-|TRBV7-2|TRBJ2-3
CASSFLAGGLTDTQYF
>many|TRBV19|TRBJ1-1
CASSIATVTEAFF
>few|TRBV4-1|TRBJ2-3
CASSQNGPTDTQYF
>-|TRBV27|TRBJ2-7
CASSLQRWTSGKPYEQYF
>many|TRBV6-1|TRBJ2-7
CASRATEPHEQYF
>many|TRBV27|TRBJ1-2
CASSPHADRGRGYTF
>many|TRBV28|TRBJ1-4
CASSPRETGAHEKLFF
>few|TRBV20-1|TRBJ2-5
CSAIRTSGVQETQYF
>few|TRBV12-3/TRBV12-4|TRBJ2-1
CASSMGQLNYNEQFF
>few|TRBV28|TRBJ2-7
CASSFAGLSYEQYF
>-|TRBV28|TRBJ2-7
CASISGGSSYEQYF
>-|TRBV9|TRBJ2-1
CASSVDGKTYNEQFF
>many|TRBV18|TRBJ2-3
CASSPPGTSARKQYF
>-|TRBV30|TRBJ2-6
CAWRSTGAGANVLTF
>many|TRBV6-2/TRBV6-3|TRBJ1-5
CASVQDRHQPQHF
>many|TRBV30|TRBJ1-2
CAWSELGTGGDGYTF
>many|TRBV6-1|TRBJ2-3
CASSEPGIGTDTQYF
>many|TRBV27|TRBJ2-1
CASSLTGSLNEQFF
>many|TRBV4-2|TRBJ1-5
CASSQDSGRGEQPQHF
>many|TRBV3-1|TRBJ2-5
CASSPHQGGSETQYF
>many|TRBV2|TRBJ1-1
CASSEKRLGTEAFF
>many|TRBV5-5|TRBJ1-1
CASSLVGGGPEAFF
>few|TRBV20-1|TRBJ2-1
CSVIPDIRRVQFF
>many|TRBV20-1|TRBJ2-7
CSARSPSGYEQYF
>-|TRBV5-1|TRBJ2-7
CASSLGPTGQSYEQYF
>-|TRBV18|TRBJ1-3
CASSLRASSGNTIYF
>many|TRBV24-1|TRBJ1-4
CATSDGTATNEKLFF
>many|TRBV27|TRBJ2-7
CASSPQYPPVLYEQYF
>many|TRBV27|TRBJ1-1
CASRGTTEAFF
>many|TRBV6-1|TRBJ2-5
CASSVKRGNQETQYF
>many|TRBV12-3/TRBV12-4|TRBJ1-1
CASNSGGQTEAFF
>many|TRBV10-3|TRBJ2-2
CAISEGQGHTGELFF
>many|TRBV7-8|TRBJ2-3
CASSLAYGDTQYF
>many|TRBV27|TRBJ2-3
CASSETTSDTDTQYF
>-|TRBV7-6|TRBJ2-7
CASSPGTSGSSYEQYF